This T cell receptor (beta chain) was found in a study of breast tumors, draining lymph nodes, adjacent tissues (dated by TCRdb to about 2016). In terms of the full investigation: TCR beta repertoires were compared across tumor, adjacent nontumor tissue and axillary lymph nodes obtained from breast cancer patients. The study aimed to assess the relationships and possible T-cell exchange between tumor, surrounding tissue and draining lymph node repertoires in human breast cancer. Points the paper makes about the study in general: Tumor T-cell repertoires showed less diversity than lymph node repertoires and more diversity than nontumor tissue repertoires, and tumor T-cell repertoires showed preferential V and J gene usage. Tumor and nontumor tissue repertoires were found to be significantly more similar in luminal-like than in basal-like breast cancer. The conclusion that tumor T cells originate in lymph nodes was presented as consistent with a hypothesis rather than as directly demonstrated. The data were considered consistent with most tumor T cells being derived from the lymph node and subsequently expanding within tumor tissue.

Data came from an Illumina HiSeq 2000. Multiplex PCR amplification was used to build the TCR beta chain libraries. High-throughput sequencing was used to analyze the amplified TCR beta chain products. The public reads were quality trimmed at Q25 with fastp and then assembled into clones with MiXCR by TCRdb, keeping productive beta chains. Rows matching on CDR3 protein sequence are summarized as one entry with the most common DNA and genes. This sample lists approximately 100,000 distinct CDR3 sequences; roughly 20% were detected once. The ten largest clones capture 1% to 1.5% of the sample. Lymph node samples were obtained from the axillary draining lymph nodes of breast cancer patients. A note on this clonotype: Its antigen remains unidentified. No base-level quality is on record; no much larger clone is a single base apart.

Ends trimmed: V by 2 bases, J by 3 bases; bases unmatched to a gene: 6. Reading from cysteine to phenylalanine, the CDR3 counts 16 amino acids. The sequence is cut down to CDR3 DNA, 48 bases in frame from base 1. The germline V gene sets CDR1 to MNHEY and CDR2 to SVGAGI. Material: axillary lymph node tissue. This sequence uses TRBV6-5 and TRBJ2-7, and TRBD1 matches 11 of the central bases. The TCR originated in a female donor with breast cancer. Some clones in this sample may be carry-over from other donors' samples. The DNA is as follows: TGTGCCAGCAGTTACGCCGGGACAGGGGGAGTCTACGAGCAGTACTTC. Its translation is CASSYAGTGGVYEQYF.